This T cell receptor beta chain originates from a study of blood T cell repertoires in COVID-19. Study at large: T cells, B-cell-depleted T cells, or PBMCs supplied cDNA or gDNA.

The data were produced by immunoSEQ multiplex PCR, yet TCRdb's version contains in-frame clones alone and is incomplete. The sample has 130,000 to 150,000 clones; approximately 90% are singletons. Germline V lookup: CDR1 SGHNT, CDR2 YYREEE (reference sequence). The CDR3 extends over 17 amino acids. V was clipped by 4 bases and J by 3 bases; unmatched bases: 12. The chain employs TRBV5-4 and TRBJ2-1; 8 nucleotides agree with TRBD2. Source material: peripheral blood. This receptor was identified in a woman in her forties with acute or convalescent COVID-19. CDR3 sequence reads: CASSIRWGLAGYNEQFF. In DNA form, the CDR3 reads TGTGCCAGCAGCATTCGATGGGGCCTAGCGGGCTACAATGAGCAGTTCTTC.